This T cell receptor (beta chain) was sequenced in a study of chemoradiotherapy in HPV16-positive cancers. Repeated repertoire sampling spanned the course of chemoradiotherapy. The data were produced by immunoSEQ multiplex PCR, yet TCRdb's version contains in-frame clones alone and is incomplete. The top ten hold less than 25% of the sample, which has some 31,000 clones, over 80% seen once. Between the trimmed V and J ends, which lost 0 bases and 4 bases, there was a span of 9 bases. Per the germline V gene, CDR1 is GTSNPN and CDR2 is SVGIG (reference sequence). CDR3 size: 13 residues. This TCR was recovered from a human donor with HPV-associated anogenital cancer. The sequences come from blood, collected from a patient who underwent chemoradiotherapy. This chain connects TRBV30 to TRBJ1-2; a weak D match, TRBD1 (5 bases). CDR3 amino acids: CAWSVAGTYGYTF. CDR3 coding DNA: TGTGCCTGGAGTGTAGCGGGGACCTATGGCTACACCTTC.